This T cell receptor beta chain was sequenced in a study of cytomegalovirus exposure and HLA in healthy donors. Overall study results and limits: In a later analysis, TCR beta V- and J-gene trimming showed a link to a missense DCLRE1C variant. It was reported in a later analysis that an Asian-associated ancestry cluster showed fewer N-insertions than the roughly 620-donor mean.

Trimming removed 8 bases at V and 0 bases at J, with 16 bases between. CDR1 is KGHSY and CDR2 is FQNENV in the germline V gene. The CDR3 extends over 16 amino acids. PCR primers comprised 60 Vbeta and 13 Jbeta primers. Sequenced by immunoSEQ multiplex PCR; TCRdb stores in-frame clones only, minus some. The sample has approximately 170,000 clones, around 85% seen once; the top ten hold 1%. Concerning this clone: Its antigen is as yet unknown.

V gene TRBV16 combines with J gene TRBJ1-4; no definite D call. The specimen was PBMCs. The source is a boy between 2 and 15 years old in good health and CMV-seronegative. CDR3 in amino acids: CASRRAVLATNEKLFF. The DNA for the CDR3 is TGTGCCAGCCGGAGGGCGGTTTTGGCAACTAATGAAAAACTGTTTTTT.